The subject of this entry is one TCR beta chain. The antigen remains undetermined. The record originates from a study of CD8 T cells in ankylosing spondylitis. Study-level points and caveats: Reportedly, disease-linked clones are significantly enriched in ankylosing spondylitis patients' matched synovial fluid. A number of the motif variants had already been described in reactive arthritis synovial fluid and blood.

This CDR3 region has 13 residues. Trimming pared 1 base from V and 7 bases from J, leaving 11 bases between. Germline V gene lookup returns CDR1 SEHNR and CDR2 FQNEAQ (reference sequence). TCRdb analysed the 5' RACE reads with MiXCR anew, one entry per CDR3 protein. Of some 200,000 distinct CDR3 sequences listed, roughly 24% were seen once; the top ten hold about 6.9%. Material: blood, either unsorted or a sorted T cell fraction (not recorded which). This TCR came from a male donor with ankylosing spondylitis or in good health (not recorded which). The chain is built from TRBV7-9 and TRBJ2-7, with no clear D. CDR3 protein: CASSLDALGEQYF. The CDR3 region has the DNA TGTGCCAGCAGCTTAGACGCGCTAGGTGAGCAGTACTTC.